This entry features one T cell receptor (beta chain) sequence. As yet, its antigen is unknown. The CDR3 is 15 amino acids. From germline, CDR1 is SNHLY and CDR2 FYNNEI. V was pared by 4 bases and J by 3 bases, with 13 bases between. The sample comes from a study of graft-versus-host responses after intestinal transplantation. Study overall: Recipients received multivisceral, liver-intestinal, or isolated intestinal transplants.

Whole-study results and caveats: Graft-donor T cell macrochimerism coincided with high graft-versus-host to host-versus-graft clonal ratios in allografts. Among recipient marrow samples, GvH clones were found; some appeared first in ileum or blood.

Produced via immunoSEQ multiplex PCR; TCRdb's table is partial and in-frame only. The data show 80,000 to 100,000 clones, 80% to 85% seen once. Source: unstimulated CD8+ T cells sorted from spleen or lymph node cells, taken before intestinal transplant. V and J are TRBV2 and TRBJ1-5; perhaps TRBD1 as D (5 bases). This sequence originates from a human donor who received an intestinal transplant. DNA for the CDR3: TGTGCCAGCAGTGGAGAGGGAGGGGACAATCAGCCCCAGCATTTT. This encodes CASSGEGGDNQPQHF.